This entry lists 14 T cell receptor beta chains sequenced from one sample in a study of T-cell reconstitution after alpha-beta-depleted transplantation in children. Regarding the study as a whole: A year post-transplant, T-cell counts and diversity derived mostly from newly produced T cells.

Antigen specificity for these receptors is unknown. During its preparation, the TCRbeta library received unique molecular identifiers. TCRdb processed the PCR reads anew with MiXCR; each CDR3 protein has one entry. The sample includes about 300,000 distinct CDR3 sequences, roughly 8.2% seen only once; the top ten take approximately 9%. The sample in question was peripheral blood, obtained 360 days after TCRalphabeta/CD19-depleted stem cell transplant. Receptors were obtained from a female patient aged 2-10 years who had a stem cell transplant for Fanconi anemia, so the T cells may come from the graft donor.

The J gene is TRBJ2-1, the V gene TRBV15; 9 bases are shared with TRBD2. V dropped 0 bases and J dropped 6; count of bases not matched to a gene: 15. Germline CDR1 LNHNV, CDR2 YYDKDF (reference sequence). The CDR3 has 19 residues. CDR3 sequence (DNA): TGTGCCACCAGCAGAGATTGGGGCGGCGGGGGGGCTGGGGCCAATGAGCAGTTCTTC. This encodes CATSRDWGGGGAGANEQFF. Combining the CDR3 with reference TRBV15 and TRBJ2-1 gives the whole variable domain DAMVIQNPRYQVTQFGKPVTLSCSQTLNHNVMYWYQQKSSQAPKLLFHYYDKDFNNEADTPDNFQSRRPNTSFCFLDIRSPGLGDTAMYLCATSRDWGGGGAGANEQFFGPGTRLTVL.

This clonotype was counted ten times or more. The chain uses TRBV5-1 and TRBJ2-7; tentatively, D is TRBD1 or TRBD2 (5 bases each). This CDR3 is built from 13 residues. Trimming shortened V by 9 bases and J by 1 base, and 14 bases separated the two germline ends. CDR1 and CDR2 (germline): SGHRS, YFSETQ. The CDR3 is CATRGDISYEQYF. The DNA of the CDR3 is TGCGCCACCCGAGGGGATATTTCCTACGAGCAGTACTTC.

The V call is TRBV7-9, the J call TRBJ1-1, with a weak D call TRBD1 (5 bases). The CDR3 has 12 amino acids. Germline-derived CDR1 and CDR2 are SEHNR and FQNEAQ (reference sequence). The V end was cut by 6 bases, the J end by 11 bases, with 16 bases between. The CDR3 is CASSPGGLGAFF. DNA for the CDR3: TGTGCCAGCAGTCCGGGGGGACTCGGGGCTTTCTTT.

This clonotype was observed at least ten times. V gene TRBV5-1 combines with J gene TRBJ2-5; no firm D call. Germline values: CDR1 SGHRS, CDR2 YFSETQ. V lost 2 bases to trimming and J lost 3 bases, with 8 bases between them. CDR3 length: 13 residues. The CDR3 nucleotides read TGCGCCAGCAGCTTAGATACTAAAGAGACCCAGTACTTC. Translating it yields CASSLDTKETQYF.

V gene TRBV5-1 combines with J gene TRBJ1-1; the D gene is possibly TRBD1 (5 bases). This CDR3 spans 14 amino acids. Per germline, CDR1 SGHRS and CDR2 YFSETQ. V lost 0 bases and J 2 bases, leaving 8 bases between the germline ends. The CDR3 loop reads CASSLGDGNTEAFF. CDR3 DNA: TGCGCCAGCAGCTTGGGGGACGGAAACACTGAAGCTTTCTTT.

This clonotype was recorded many times. The chain is built from TRBV6-5 and TRBJ2-3; TRBD1 matches at 9 bases. CDR1 and CDR2 from the germline V gene are MNHEY and SVGAGI. The J segment lost 4 bases and the V segment lost 5 bases, leaving 4 bases of the junction unmatched. The length of the CDR3 is 14 residues. The CDR3 sequence is CASSRQGVADTQYF. The CDR3 nucleotides are TGTGCCAGCAGTAGACAGGGGGTAGCAGATACGCAGTATTTT.

This clonotype has only a few counts. The chain recombines TRBV28 with TRBJ2-5; no clear D. This CDR3 has 14 residues. Germline V gene sequence: CDR1 MDHEN, CDR2 SYDVKM. Trimming pared 8 bases from V and 4 bases from J, leaving 17 bases between. The CDR3 reads CASGNSVWGETQYF. In nucleotides, the CDR3 is TGTGCCAGCGGGAACAGCGTGTGGGGAGAGACCCAGTACTTC.

This clonotype has at least ten counts. The J gene is TRBJ1-4, the V gene TRBV6-5, with TRBD1 matching over 9 bases. Per germline, CDR1 MNHEY and CDR2 SVGAGI. This CDR3 has 14 residues. J was trimmed by 10 bases and V by 4 bases; bases with no gene match: 7. The chain's CDR3 is CASSWDREVSKLFF. CDR3 sequence (DNA): TGTGCCAGCAGTTGGGACAGGGAGGTGTCAAAACTGTTTTTT.

This clonotype came up many times. V usage is TRBV12-3 or TRBV12-4 and J usage is TRBJ2-5; TRBD2 agrees at 9 bases. With 5 bases clipped from V and 1 base from J, the junction kept 11 bases outside the gene matches. The CDR3 is made up of 17 amino acids. CDR3 region: CASSRKTSGASQETQYF. The CDR3 bases are TGTGCCAGCAGTCGAAAGACTAGCGGAGCGTCCCAAGAGACCCAGTACTTC.

The rearrangement links TRBV7-3 to TRBJ2-1; 11 bases align to TRBD2. The CDR3 runs 14 residues. CDR1 and CDR2 (germline): SGHTA, FQGTGA. After removal of 4 bases from V and 10 bases from J, the junction contained 6 bases not matched to a gene. The CDR3 region has the DNA TGTGCCAGCAGCTCGATGACTAGCGGGGTAGAGCAGTTCTTC. This codes for CASSSMTSGVEQFF.

This clonotype appeared many times. The chain uses TRBV4-2 and TRBJ2-3; 7 bases fit TRBD2. Per germline, CDR1 LGHNA and CDR2 YNFKEQ. The CDR3 sequence is 17 residues long. After removal of 1 base from V and 2 bases from J, the junction contained 9 bases not matched to a gene. The chain's CDR3 is CASSQVPTSSSTDTQYF. The CDR3 DNA sequence: TGTGCCAGCAGCCAAGTTCCGACTAGCTCCTCCACAGATACGCAGTATTTT.

About this clonotype itself: At one of its ends the junction is not consistent with the germline gene, which may arise from a read error. V gene TRBV7-7 combines with J gene TRBJ2-1; a possible D gene is TRBD1 (6 bases). The CDR3 extends over 15 amino acids. CDR1 is SSHAT, CDR2 FNYEAQ, per germline (reference sequence). As DNA, the CDR3 is TGTGCTAGCAGCTTAGGCAGGGGATCCTACAATGAGCAGTTCTTC. This translates into CASSLGRGSYNEQFF. Complete variable domain (other parts from reference TRBV7-7 and TRBJ2-1): GAGVSQSPRYKVTKRGQDVTLRCDPISSHATLYWYQQALGQGPEFLTYFNYEAQPDKSGLPSDRFSAERPEGSISTLTIQRTEQRDSAMYRCASSLGRGSYNEQFFGPGTRLTVL.

This clonotype occurred many times. The V and J genes are TRBV7-8 and TRBJ1-6; unclear D gene. CDR1 and CDR2 (germline): SGHVS, FQNEAQ. V lost 3 bases, J lost 12 bases, and 9 bases lay in between. This CDR3 spans 12 amino acids. In DNA, the CDR3 is TGTGCCAGCAGCTTCGACCGAGAACCCCTCCACTTT. Its translation is CASSFDREPLHF.

The sample holds many counts of this clonotype. J is TRBJ2-7 and V is TRBV5-6, with 7 positions matching TRBD1. Unmatched junction bases numbered 4, after V lost 0 bases and J lost 7 bases. Germline values: CDR1 SGHDT, CDR2 YYEEEE. The CDR3 spans 13 residues. The CDR3 nucleotides are TGTGCCAGCAGCTTGGACAGGGGTTGGGAGCAGTACGTC. Its translation: CASSLDRGWEQYV.